This T cell receptor (beta chain) was identified in a study of blood T cell repertoires in COVID-19. Across the whole study: From the United States, Italy and Spain came samples of acute and convalescent COVID-19. Sources were T cells, B-cell-depleted T cells, or PBMCs; the material itself was cDNA or gDNA.

This clone was counted once. Per the authors' pipeline: Amplified reference gene primers provided the basis for estimating nucleated cell counts. Method: immunoSEQ multiplex PCR; TCRdb's copy keeps in-frame clones and lacks some. D and trimming come from the DNA, and the V and J calls and clone size come from that table. Of approximately 260,000 clones listed, 65% to 90% were seen once; the top ten hold 4.9%. Germline trimming cut 4 bases from V and 8 bases from J; bases unmatched to any gene: 8. The CDR3 is 14 amino acids. Germline V gene data show CDR1 as SGHRS and CDR2 as YFSETQ. This TCR was sampled from a woman of 80 years or more with active or convalescent COVID-19. Sequencing was done on a sample of peripheral blood. The chain joins TRBV5-1 to TRBJ1-2; 10 bases map to TRBD1. This CDR3 reads CASSPSGTGEGYTF. The CDR3 bases are TGCGCCAGCAGCCCTTCCGGGACAGGGGAGGGCTACACCTTC.